Below, 17 T cell receptor beta chains from the same sample are listed, as sequenced in a study of T cell clusters in autoimmune cytopenias. Each sample's input was 250 ng genomic DNA, 38,000 or so genome equivalents. One tube held mixed TRB-A and TRB-B primer pools for touch-down PCR. After re-calling the multiplex PCR reads, TCRdb lists one entry per CDR3 protein, DNA absent. Recorded for this sample: 6,500 to 7,500 distinct CDR3 sequences. The sequencing input was peripheral blood. These receptors were collected from a human donor with an autoimmune cytopenia or autoimmune hepatitis (not recorded which).

In terms of frequency, this clonotype is medium-sized. The rearrangement joins TRBV27 to TRBJ2-3; TCRdb picks TRBD1, but there is no DNA to check that call. Germline V gene sequence: CDR1 MNHEY, CDR2 SMNVEV (reference sequence). The CDR3 is made up of 15 amino acids. This CDR3 is CASSSGRTGGDTQYF.

This chain links TRBV30 with TRBJ2-1; TCRdb reports TRBD2, a call that lacks DNA to check it against. There are 14 residues in the CDR3. CDR1 is GTSNPN and CDR2 is SVGIG in the germline V gene (reference sequence). The chain's CDR3 is CAWSLTSGINEQFF.

This chain joins TRBV5-4 and TRBJ2-1; TCRdb selects TRBD2, and the lack of DNA leaves this call unchecked. In germline, CDR1 is SGHNT, CDR2 YYREEE (reference sequence). The CDR3 length is 15 residues. The CDR3 region is CASSFASGAESEQFF. The whole variable domain, remainder taken from reference TRBV5-4 and TRBJ2-1, is ETGVTQSPTHLIKTRGQQVTLRCSSQSGHNTVSWYQQALGQGPQFIFQYYREEENGRGNFPPRFSGLQFPNYSSELNVNALELDDSALYLCASSFASGAESEQFFGPGTRLTVL.

The V call is TRBV30, the J call TRBJ1-2; checking the TCRdb D call of TRBD1 is not possible without DNA. Per germline, CDR1 GTSNPN and CDR2 SVGIG (reference sequence). The CDR3 length is 13 residues. Here the CDR3 reads CAWSVLRGYGYTF.

The V and J genes are TRBV6-1 and TRBJ2-1. In germline, CDR1 is MNHNS, CDR2 SASEGT. The CDR3 covers 12 residues. The CDR3 reads CASSLSRNEQFF.

The rearrangement uses TRBV15 and TRBJ1-2; TCRdb's D gene call, TRBD1, goes unchecked for lack of DNA. CDR3 size: 13 residues. Germline CDR1 reads LNHNV; CDR2 reads YYDKDF (reference sequence). CDR3 in amino acids: CATSTGPGDGYTF.

Measured by frequency, this clonotype is medium-sized. The J gene is TRBJ2-7, the V gene TRBV30. The CDR3 totals 11 residues. Germline loops: CDR1 GTSNPN, CDR2 SVGIG (reference sequence). This chain's CDR3 is CAWSDQREQYF.

The V and J genes are TRBV19 and TRBJ1-2. CDR1 LNHDA and CDR2 SQIVND come from the germline V gene (reference sequence). CDR3 length: 11 residues. The chain's CDR3 is CASSTFGGYTF.

This clonotype is classed as medium-sized (0.01 to 0.1%) by frequency. The chain joins TRBV29-1 to TRBJ2-2. CDR1 and CDR2 (germline): SQVTM, ANQGSEA. This CDR3 is built from 11 residues. CDR3 sequence: CSASSTGELFF.

This clonotype is deemed medium-sized by its frequency. The chain uses TRBV6-1 and TRBJ2-5. The CDR3 loop spans 15 amino acids. Germline CDR1 MNHNS, CDR2 SASEGT. The CDR3 sequence: CASSESAGYQETQYF.

CDR3 in amino acids: CASTRGTLYGYTF. The J gene is TRBJ1-2, the V gene TRBV19; TCRdb selects TRBD1, and the lack of DNA leaves this call unchecked. The CDR3 has 13 amino acids. Germline assignment: CDR1 LNHDA and CDR2 SQIVND (reference sequence).

The rearrangement uses TRBV18 and TRBJ2-5; absent DNA, TCRdb's TRBD2 call cannot be checked. CDR1 is KGHSH and CDR2 is LQKENI in the germline V gene. CDR3 length: 13 residues. The CDR3 loop is CASSANSEETQYF. The full variable domain, rest sourced from reference TRBV18 and TRBJ2-5, is NAGVMQNPRHLVRRRGQEARLRCSPMKGHSHVYWYRQLPEEGLKFMVYLQKENIIDESGMPKERFSAEFPKEGPSILRIQQVVRGDSAAYFCASSANSEETQYFGPGTRLLVL.

The chain recombines TRBV6-2 or TRBV6-3 with TRBJ1-6; there is no DNA to check the TCRdb D call of TRBD1. In germline, CDR1 is MNHEY, CDR2 SVGEGT. The CDR3 has 15 amino acids. CDR3 protein: CASSLRQGAGSPLHF.

This chain joins TRBV13 and TRBJ2-7. CDR3 size: 13 residues. CDR1 is PRHDT, CDR2 FYEKMQ, per germline (reference sequence). CDR3: CASSLAPTYEQYF.

This clonotype ranks as medium-sized (0.01 to 0.1%) in terms of frequency. V gene TRBV6-5 combines with J gene TRBJ2-5; TCRdb's D gene call, TRBD2, goes unchecked for lack of DNA. This CDR3 has 15 amino acids. The germline CDR1 and CDR2 sequences are MNHEY and SVGAGI. The CDR3 here is CASSPGLAPEETQYF.

Its frequency marks this clonotype as medium-sized. This chain uses TRBV19 with TRBJ2-7. CDR1 and CDR2 from the germline V gene are LNHDA and SQIVND (reference sequence). CDR3 length: 15 residues. The CDR3 loop reads CASSIDSFNTYEQYF.

The CDR3 sequence is CASRETSGGLNEQFF. V is TRBV19 and J is TRBJ2-1; the D call from TCRdb, TRBD2, cannot be confirmed without DNA. The germline V gene encodes CDR1 LNHDA and CDR2 SQIVND (reference sequence). CDR3 size: 15 residues.